This TCR beta chain was identified in a study of metastatic and nonmetastatic thyroid tumors. Study details: Where malignant and benign thyroid patients were concerned, repertoires were compared across blood and tumor or nodule tissue. Study outcomes and limitations: Malignant thyroid tumors reportedly exceeded benign nodules significantly in TCR beta diversity, with the difference appearing in blood and tumor.

None of the patients had undergone any treatment ahead of thyroid surgery. The CDR3 is made up of 15 amino acids. Germline V gene data show CDR1 as SGHAT and CDR2 as FQNNGV. J gave up 10 bases and V 5 bases, and 12 bases lay outside the gene matches. With respect to this clone: Its antigen is still unknown.

TCRdb re-analyzed the PCR reads using MiXCR. The sample includes 9,500 to 15,000 clones, 30% to 35% seen only once; the top ten take 9.5% to 15%. The material sequenced was tumor tissue. The gene calls are TRBV11-2 and TRBJ1-2; 11 nucleotides align to TRBD1. This receptor was identified in a female donor with papillary thyroid cancer or a benign thyroid nodule (not recorded which). Some clones in this sample may be carry-over from other donors' samples. The CDR3 spells CASSPRTGGDPDYTF. CDR3 DNA sequence: TGTGCCAGCAGCCCCAGGACAGGGGGCGACCCTGACTACACCTTC.